The T cell receptor (beta chain) described here comes from a study of shared clonotypes between healthy human individuals. The method was immunoSEQ multiplex PCR; TCRdb's version includes in-frame clones alone and lacks a portion of them. The sample has approximately 2,300,000 clones; 85% to 95% are singletons. Study-level results: Lower generation probabilities were found for non-shared clonotypes than for those shared by all four donors.

CD45RA+ naive and CD45RA-negative memory subsets were separated from CD4+ cells. On this clone: What it binds is unknown.

Sequencing was performed on naive CD4+ T cells from PBMCs. Subset defined: CD45RA+ positively selected. This TCR came from a man younger than 30 in good health. Some clones in this sample may be carry-over from other donors' samples.

CDR3 amino acids: CASSRTGVNTGELFF. As DNA, the CDR3 is TGTGCCAGCAGCCGGACAGGGGTAAACACCGGGGAGCTGTTTTTT. The chain uses TRBV11-3 and TRBJ2-2, with 9 bases aligning to TRBD1. CDR1 and CDR2 (germline): SGHNT, YENEEA. Germline trimming cut 5 bases from V and 2 bases from J; bases unmatched to any gene: 3. The CDR3 has 15 amino acids.